These 11 T cell receptor beta chains came from one sample sequenced in a study of cytomegalovirus exposure and HLA in healthy donors. The PCR had 60 Vbeta and 13 Jbeta primers. This table comes from immunoSEQ multiplex PCR, and its TCRdb copy is limited to in-frame clones, with some not included. The sample has nearly 110,000 clones, about four fifths seen once; the top ten hold 1.6%. Sample: PBMCs. The receptors were gathered from a man in his fifties or sixties in good health and CMV-seronegative.

The rearrangement uses TRBV27 and TRBJ2-2, with 10 bases matching TRBD1. CDR3 size: 16 residues. V was pared by 0 bases and J by 4 bases, with 2 bases of the junction left unmatched. Germline V gene sequence: CDR1 MNHEY, CDR2 SMNVEV (reference sequence). The CDR3: CASSLSWDRGTGELFF. CDR3 nucleotides: TGTGCCAGCAGTTTATCGTGGGACAGGGGCACCGGGGAGCTGTTTTTT.

The V gene is TRBV7-8, the J gene TRBJ2-2, with D possibly being TRBD1 (6 bases). The V gene lost 5 bases and the J gene lost 0 bases, with 13 bases spanning the gap. The CDR3 covers 16 residues. Per the germline V gene, CDR1 is SGHVS and CDR2 is FQNEAQ. The CDR3, as DNA: TGTGCCAGCAGCCTCGGGACATTTACGAACACCGGGGAGCTGTTTTTT. It encodes CASSLGTFTNTGELFF.

This clone showed up just a few times. This rearrangement joins TRBV30 to TRBJ1-5; D remains ambiguous. From germline, CDR1 is GTSNPN and CDR2 SVGIG (reference sequence). This CDR3 has 12 residues. V lost 4 bases, J lost 5 bases, and 9 bases lay in between. CDR3 sequence reads: CAWNEGDQPQHF. CDR3 DNA: TGTGCCTGGAACGAGGGAGATCAGCCCCAGCATTTT.

The chain employs TRBV6-1 and TRBJ2-3; TRBD2 matches 13 bases. Germline values: CDR1 MNHNS, CDR2 SASEGT. The CDR3 loop spans 15 amino acids. J was trimmed by 3 bases and V by 6 bases; bases with no gene match: 3. CDR3 sequence reads: CASRTSGGPTDTQYF. Here the CDR3 DNA reads TGTGCCAGCAGGACTAGCGGGGGGCCTACAGATACGCAGTATTTT.

The chain employs TRBV4-1 and TRBJ1-1; the D gene is possibly TRBD1 (6 bases). Germline V CDR1 and CDR2: MGHRA, YSYEKL. V lost 1 base and J 14 bases, leaving 14 bases between the germline ends. The CDR3 is 12 amino acids. This CDR3 is CASSQGIYRVFF. The CDR3 nucleotides read TGCGCCAGCAGCCAAGGAATTTACAGGGTGTTCTTT.

Many counts were recorded for this clone. This chain connects TRBV19 to TRBJ1-1; 7 bases line up with TRBD1. Trimming cost V 3 bases and J 0 bases; bases outside gene matches: 10. The CDR3 is 17 residues long. Germline assignment: CDR1 LNHDA and CDR2 SQIVND (reference sequence). For the CDR3, the DNA is TGTGCCAGTAGTATTCGACAGGGAAAGAGGGTGAACACTGAAGCTTTCTTT. The encoded protein is CASSIRQGKRVNTEAFF.

The chain carries TRBV15 and TRBJ2-2, with TRBD1 identical over 8 bases. The CDR3 spans 16 residues. J lost 0 bases, V lost 2 bases, and 2 bases had no gene match. Germline CDR1 and CDR2: LNHNV and YYDKDF (reference sequence). The CDR3 loop reads CATSRPGGANTGELFF. The DNA of the CDR3 is TGTGCCACCAGCAGACCAGGGGGCGCGAACACCGGGGAGCTGTTTTTT.

This chain links TRBV5-1 with TRBJ1-1; 7 bases fit TRBD1. The germline gives CDR1 SGHRS, CDR2 YFSETQ. The CDR3 consists of 14 residues. With 4 bases clipped from V and 5 bases from J, the junction kept 8 bases outside the gene matches. In DNA form, the CDR3 reads TGCGCCAGCAGCCAGACAGGGTTGGGGACTGAAGCTTTCTTT. It encodes CASSQTGLGTEAFF.

This clone was found once. The gene calls are TRBV5-1 and TRBJ2-1; 7 bases align to TRBD1. J lost 0 bases, V lost 3 bases, and 3 bases had no gene match. There are 15 residues in the CDR3. Per germline, CDR1 SGHRS and CDR2 YFSETQ. CDR3 DNA: TGCGCCAGCAGCTCAGGACAGGCCTCCTACAATGAGCAGTTCTTC. As protein: CASSSGQASYNEQFF.

By share, this clone ranks as medium-sized (0.01 to 0.1%). This chain uses TRBV7-2 with TRBJ2-1, with 9 bases lining up with TRBD2. V was pared by 6 bases and J by 3 bases, with 9 bases of the junction left unmatched. CDR1 and CDR2 (germline): SGHTA, FQGNSA. The CDR3 extends over 16 amino acids. Here the CDR3 reads CASRETSGGFYNEQFF. The CDR3 nucleotides read TGTGCCAGCAGGGAAACGAGCGGGGGGTTCTACAATGAGCAGTTCTTC. The full variable domain, rest sourced from reference TRBV7-2 and TRBJ2-1, is GAGVSQSPSNKVTEKGKDVELRCDPISGHTALYWYRQSLGQGLEFLIYFQGNSAPDKSGLPSDRFSAERTGGSVSTLTIQRTQQEDSAVYLCASRETSGGFYNEQFFGPGTRLTVL.

The chain couples TRBV4-2 to TRBJ2-5; tentative D call: TRBD1 (5 bases). V dropped 3 bases and J dropped 2 bases, with 19 bases sitting between them. This CDR3 is 17 amino acids long. The germline CDR1 and CDR2 sequences are LGHNA and YNFKEQ. CDR3 nucleotide sequence: TGTGCCAGCAGCCATCACCCGACGCCCAGGGATCAAGAGACCCAGTACTTC. Protein sequence: CASSHHPTPRDQETQYF.